The 7 T cell receptor beta chains below all came from one sample that was sequenced in a study of neurological immune-mediated disorders. TCRdb used MiXCR to reprocess the 5' RACE reads, holding one entry per CDR3 protein. The repertoire holds tens of thousands of distinct CDR3 sequences, with around 2% as singletons. Sequencing was carried out using PBMCs. The receptors were sampled from a woman aged 40 to 50 with multiple sclerosis.

This clonotype has ten or more counts. The V and J genes are TRBV5-1 and TRBJ2-7; D is unresolved. The CDR3 contains 13 residues. CDR1 and CDR2 from the germline V gene are SGHRS and YFSETQ. V lost 4 bases and J lost 4, with 12 bases in between. The CDR3 coding sequence is TGCGCCAGCAGCATCACAACAGAGTACGAGCAGTACTTC. This translates into CASSITTEYEQYF.

In its sample, this clonotype was seen many times. This chain uses TRBV6-5 with TRBJ1-1; TRBD1 matches 7 bases. This CDR3 has 13 residues. The germline CDR1 and CDR2 sequences are MNHEY and SVGAGI. Trimming at V came to 6 bases and at J to 5 bases, leaving 6 bases not matched to a gene. This chain's CDR3 is CASSPNRGTEAFF. CDR3 DNA: TGTGCCAGCAGCCCAAACAGGGGAACTGAAGCTTTCTTT.

This clonotype was counted ten times or more. V gene TRBV7-3 combines with J gene TRBJ1-1; D unclear. Trimming cost V 5 bases and J 3 bases, with 13 bases left between them. The CDR3 sequence is 14 residues long. Germline CDR1 and CDR2: SGHTA and FQGTGA. The CDR3 protein is CASSVSPGHTEAFF. The CDR3 bases are TGTGCCAGCAGCGTAAGTCCAGGACACACTGAAGCTTTCTTT.

This clonotype was counted ten times or more. This rearrangement joins TRBV20-1 to TRBJ2-3; D ambiguous. Germline CDR1 DFQATT, CDR2 SNEGSKA (reference sequence). The CDR3 consists of 17 residues. V was shortened by 3 bases and J by 3 bases, with 22 bases between the two germline ends. This chain's CDR3 is CSASGSDLQKITDTQYF. The CDR3, as DNA: TGCAGTGCTAGCGGTTCAGACCTTCAAAAAATTACAGATACGCAGTATTTT.

At least ten counts were recorded for this clonotype. The V gene is TRBV15, the J gene TRBJ2-7, with TRBD1 identical over 7 bases. There are 18 residues in the CDR3. The trim removed 0 bases at V and 7 bases at J, leaving 18 bases unmatched. The germline V gene has CDR1 LNHNV and CDR2 YYDKDF (reference sequence). DNA for the CDR3: TGTGCCACCAGCAGAGATCTTTCCTTCCAGGGGGAGTCGGAAGAGCAGTACTTC. As protein: CATSRDLSFQGESEEQYF.

Many counts were recorded for this clonotype. This rearrangement joins TRBV12-3 or TRBV12-4 to TRBJ2-2, with D uncertain. CDR3 length: 14 amino acids. Trimming took off 2 bases at V and 4 bases at J, with 8 bases between the two ends. DNA for the CDR3: TGTGCCAGCAGTTTACGACGAGGCACCGGGGAGCTGTTTTTT. Its translation is CASSLRRGTGELFF.

This clonotype came up many times. The V call is TRBV4-1, the J call TRBJ2-3; 8 bases align to TRBD2. The germline gives CDR1 MGHRA, CDR2 YSYEKL. The trim removed 6 bases at V and 4 bases at J, leaving 6 bases unmatched. The CDR3 contains 14 residues. In DNA form, the CDR3 reads TGCGCCAGCAGTTTCGGGGGGGCCCCAGATACGCAGTATTTT. Its translation: CASSFGGAPDTQYF.